This T cell receptor beta chain appears in the sequencing data of a study of T cell responses to AZD1222 COVID-19 vaccine. TCRdb keeps only in-frame clones here, not all; method: immunoSEQ multiplex PCR. Altogether about 150,000 clones are present, under 95% being singletons, with the ten largest covering roughly 3.4%. Per germline, CDR1 MGHRA and CDR2 YSYEKL. Trimming took 1 base from V and 10 from J, leaving 14 bases between them. The CDR3 extends over 14 amino acids. Material: peripheral blood, obtained 28 days after the second AZD1222 dose. This clonotype was sampled from an adult who received the AZD1222 COVID-19 vaccine. This chain joins TRBV4-1 and TRBJ2-1; a possible D gene is TRBD1 (6 bases). CDR3 bases: TGCGCCAGCAGCCAAGTTCTGGGGGCTGGGGAGCAGTTCTTC. This translates into CASSQVLGAGEQFF.